This T cell receptor (beta chain) was obtained from a study of blood T cell repertoires in COVID-19. Turning to the study itself: COVID-19 samples from acute and convalescent phases originated in the United States, Italy and Spain. In each case, the material was cDNA or gDNA derived from T cells, B-cell-depleted T cells, or PBMCs.

Under the authors' procedure: Estimation of nucleated cell counts was performed using reference gene primer amplification. TCRdb's copy holds only in-frame clones and misses some; the assay was immunoSEQ multiplex PCR. Clone size and the V and J calls come from that table; the DNA yielded D and trimming. The profile shows about 140,000 clones, about 80% of them singletons. The receptor's source is a woman aged 60-70 years with acute or convalescent COVID-19. The source material was peripheral blood.

This chain's CDR3 is CASSLVQGAEKLFF. As DNA, the CDR3 is TGTGCCAGCAGCTTAGTTCAGGGGGCGGAAAAACTGTTTTTT. The rearrangement uses TRBV7-9 and TRBJ1-4, with 8 bases matching TRBD1. The germline CDR1 and CDR2 sequences are SEHNR and FQNEAQ (reference sequence). The CDR3 has 14 residues. V gave up 1 base and J gave up 8 bases; unmatched junction bases: 3.